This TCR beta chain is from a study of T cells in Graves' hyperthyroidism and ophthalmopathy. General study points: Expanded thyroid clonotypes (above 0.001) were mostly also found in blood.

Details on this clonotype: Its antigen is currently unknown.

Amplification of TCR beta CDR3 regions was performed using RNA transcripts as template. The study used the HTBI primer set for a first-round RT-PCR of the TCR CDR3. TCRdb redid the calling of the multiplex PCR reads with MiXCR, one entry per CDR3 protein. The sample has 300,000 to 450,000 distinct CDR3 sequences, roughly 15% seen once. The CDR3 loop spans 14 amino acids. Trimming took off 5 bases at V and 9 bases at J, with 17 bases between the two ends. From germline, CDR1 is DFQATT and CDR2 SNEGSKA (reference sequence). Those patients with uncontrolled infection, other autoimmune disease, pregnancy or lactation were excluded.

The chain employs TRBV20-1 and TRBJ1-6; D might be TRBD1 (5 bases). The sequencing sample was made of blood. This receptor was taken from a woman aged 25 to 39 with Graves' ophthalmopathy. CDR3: CSAPGTAEGSPLHF. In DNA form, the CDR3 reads TGCAGTGCTCCCGGGACGGCGGAGGGTTCACCCCTCCACTTT.